A single sample gave rise to the 22 T cell receptor beta chains below, sequenced in a study of T cell repertoires in cytomegalovirus infection. TCRdb ran MiXCR on the reads and lists one entry per CDR3 protein. The sample shows approximately 730,000 distinct CDR3 sequences, roughly 30% of them seen only once. These receptors lack a known antigen. The sample in question was cultured PBMCs, obtained from culture after CMV antigen stimulation. These receptors were taken from a human donor in good health (CMV status not recorded). Some clones in this sample may be carry-over from other donors' samples.

This clonotype was counted only a few times. This chain uses TRBV7-2 with TRBJ2-3, with D perhaps TRBD1 (5 bases). The CDR3 length is 14 residues. Germline CDR1 reads SGHTA; CDR2 reads FQGNSA. Trimming left V 3 bases short and J 5 bases short, with 12 bases between. CDR3 bases: TGTGCCAGCAGCTTTAGGGGAAATCGAGATACGCAGTATTTT. Encoded protein: CASSFRGNRDTQYF.

The rearrangement links TRBV6-6 to TRBJ1-2, with D uncertain. CDR3 length: 13 residues. The V and J ends lost 2 bases and 6 bases respectively, with 10 bases between them. CDR1 MNHNY and CDR2 SVGAGI come from the germline V gene (reference sequence). CDR3 nucleotides: TGTGCCAGCAGTTACGGGCAGCAGAATGGCTACACCTTC. Encoded protein: CASSYGQQNGYTF.

The chain combines TRBV5-4 with TRBJ2-3; D is perhaps TRBD2 (6 bases). The CDR3 runs 16 residues. Trimming cost V 1 base and J 0 bases, with 12 bases left between them. Germline V gene sequence: CDR1 SGHNT, CDR2 YYREEE (reference sequence). The CDR3 coding sequence is TGTGCCAGCAGCTTGAATAGCGGAACTAGCACAGATACGCAGTATTTT. As protein: CASSLNSGTSTDTQYF.

The rearrangement joins TRBV6-6 to TRBJ1-2; a weak D match, TRBD1 (6 bases). Germline lookup yields CDR1 MNHNY and CDR2 SVGAGI (reference sequence). V lost 7 bases and J 3 bases, leaving 18 bases between the germline ends. The CDR3 covers 15 residues. In DNA, the CDR3 is TGTGCCAGCATTAGAGACGCCGGGGGCCACTATGGCTACACCTTC. Encoded protein: CASIRDAGGHYGYTF.

The chain couples TRBV6-2 or TRBV6-3 to TRBJ2-7; possibly TRBD2 for D (6 bases). CDR3 length: 14 amino acids. CDR1 and CDR2 (germline): MNHEY, SVGEGT. Trimming left V 6 bases short and J 0 bases short, with 12 bases between. The CDR3, as DNA: TGTGCCAGCAGGGGGACTGTTCACTCCTACGAGCAGTACTTC. It yields the protein CASRGTVHSYEQYF.

This clonotype was recorded a few times. The rearrangement links TRBV10-2 to TRBJ1-4; D is perhaps TRBD1 (5 bases). The CDR3 spans 18 residues. Trimming cost V 0 bases and J 5 bases, with 19 bases left between them. Germline CDR1 reads WSHSY; CDR2 reads SAAADI. CDR3 in amino acids: CASSESTGLIGRNEKLFF. CDR3 in DNA: TGCGCCAGCAGTGAGTCGACGGGGCTCATAGGCCGGAATGAAAAACTGTTTTTT.

This clonotype turned up a few times. The J gene is TRBJ1-4, the V gene TRBV7-8, with TRBD1 matching 12 bases. This CDR3 is built from 18 residues. Looked up from germline, CDR1 is SGHVS and CDR2 is FQNEAQ. J gave up 8 bases and V 3 bases, and 13 bases lay outside the gene matches. This CDR3 reads CASSLVGTGGAEKEKLFF. The DNA for the CDR3 is TGTGCCAGCAGCTTGGTTGGGACAGGGGGCGCGGAAAAGGAAAAACTGTTTTTT. Full variable domain (outside the CDR3, taken from reference TRBV7-8 and TRBJ1-4): GAGVSQSPRYKVAKRGQDVALRCDPISGHVSLFWYQQALGQGPEFLTYFQNEAQLDKSGLPSDRFFAERPEGSVSTLKIQRTQQEDSAVYLCASSLVGTGGAEKEKLFFGSGTQLSVL.

With regard to this clonotype: A much bigger clone sits one base away, suggesting this may be a read error. The rearrangement joins TRBV7-2 to TRBJ1-4; the match to TRBD1 covers 7 bases. Germline-derived CDR1 and CDR2 are SGHTA and FQGNSA. J was trimmed by 6 bases and V by 8 bases; bases with no gene match: 9. This CDR3 has 14 residues. The chain's CDR3 is CASGRTGVDEKLFF. The CDR3 DNA reads TGTGCCAGCGGCCGGACAGGAGTGGATGAAAAACTGTTTTTT.

This clonotype was observed many times. This chain connects TRBV11-2 to TRBJ1-1; tentative D call: TRBD1 (5 bases). Germline assignment: CDR1 SGHAT and CDR2 FQNNGV. This CDR3 spans 13 amino acids. The V end lost 6 bases, the J end lost 5 bases, and 13 bases lay between the germline ends. This CDR3 is CASSPAGGTEAFF. The CDR3 DNA sequence: TGTGCCAGCAGTCCTGCGGGGGGGACTGAAGCTTTCTTT.

In its sample, this clonotype was seen a few times. The rearrangement joins TRBV10-2 to TRBJ2-5; 8 bases match TRBD2. V lost 10 bases and J lost 2; bases outside the gene matches: 9. From germline, CDR1 is WSHSY and CDR2 SAAADI. The CDR3 has 14 amino acids. CDR3 coding DNA: TGCGCCACCGGGGTAGCGGGATCTCAAGAGACCCAGTACTTC. This translates into CATGVAGSQETQYF.

In this sample, this clonotype turned up once. The chain recombines TRBV7-2 with TRBJ2-1, with 10 bases lining up with TRBD2. Germline CDR1 and CDR2: SGHTA and FQGNSA. This CDR3 contains 17 residues. The V gene end was trimmed by 5 bases and the J gene end by 9 bases; junction bases not matched to a gene: 16. CDR3: CASSPRVSSGRSGEQFF. The CDR3 DNA reads as TGTGCCAGCAGCCCGCGAGTCTCTAGCGGGAGATCGGGTGAGCAGTTCTTC.

This clonotype was observed many times. The chain couples TRBV7-9 to TRBJ1-1, with a possible D match to TRBD1 (6 bases). The germline gives CDR1 SEHNR, CDR2 FQNEAQ (reference sequence). V was cut by 6 bases and J by 1 base, with 9 bases left in between. The length of the CDR3 is 13 residues. CDR3 protein: CASRPTGNTEAFF. The CDR3 DNA sequence: TGTGCCAGCAGACCGACAGGGAACACTGAAGCTTTCTTT. Supplemented by reference TRBV7-9 and TRBJ1-1, the full variable domain reads DTGVSQNPRHKITKRGQNVTFRCDPISEHNRLYWYRQTLGQGPEFLTYFQNEAQLEKSRLLSDRFSAERPKGSFSTLEIQRTEQGDSAMYLCASRPTGNTEAFFGQGTRLTVV.

The gene calls are TRBV4-1 and TRBJ2-5; D remains unclear. The V and J ends lost 0 bases and 0 bases respectively, with 8 bases between them. The germline gives CDR1 MGHRA, CDR2 YSYEKL. The CDR3 loop spans 15 amino acids. For the CDR3, the DNA is TGCGCCAGCAGCCAAGAAGCCAGCGACCAAGAGACCCAGTACTTC. The encoded protein is CASSQEASDQETQYF.

In its sample, this clonotype was seen a few times. V is TRBV6-1 and J is TRBJ1-1; D is unclear. Between the trimmed V and J ends, which lost 1 base and 3 bases, there was a span of 12 bases. Germline V gene lookup returns CDR1 MNHNS and CDR2 SASEGT. CDR3 length: 15 amino acids. This CDR3 is CASSEVGVLYTEAFF. CDR3 nucleotides: TGTGCCAGCAGTGAAGTCGGGGTTCTGTACACTGAAGCTTTCTTT.

V usage is TRBV14 and J usage is TRBJ2-7, with D unclear. Germline V gene sequence: CDR1 SGHDN, CDR2 FVKESK. Trimming removed 4 bases at V and 3 bases at J, with 13 bases between. This CDR3 has 14 residues. CDR3 in amino acids: CASSPLRAGYEQYF. CDR3 DNA: TGTGCCAGCAGCCCGTTAAGGGCCGGCTACGAGCAGTACTTC. Combining the CDR3 with reference TRBV14 and TRBJ2-7 gives the whole variable domain EAGVTQFPSHSVIEKGQTVTLRCDPISGHDNLYWYRRVMGKEIKFLLHFVKESKQDESGMPNNRFLAERTGGTYSTLKVQPAELEDSGVYFCASSPLRAGYEQYFGPGTRLTVT.

The V call is TRBV4-1, the J call TRBJ2-7, with D perhaps given as TRBD1 or TRBD2 (5 bases each). Germline V gene data show CDR1 as MGHRA and CDR2 as YSYEKL. This CDR3 has 16 residues. V lost 0 bases and J lost 3, with 15 bases in between. In nucleotides, the CDR3 is TGCGCCAGCAGCCAAGATCCCCAGGGAGACCACTACGAGCAGTACTTC. Encoded protein: CASSQDPQGDHYEQYF.

Points on this clonotype: This may arise from a read error, as a much more abundant clone is one base away. V and J are TRBV7-2 and TRBJ2-5, with unresolved D. This CDR3 is 13 amino acids long. Between the trimmed V and J ends, which lost 6 bases and 3 bases, there was a span of 11 bases. Germline assignment: CDR1 SGHTA and CDR2 FQGNSA. The CDR3 protein is CASRFRAEETQYF. CDR3 bases: TGTGCCAGCAGGTTTAGGGCAGAAGAGACCCAGTACTTC.

This clonotype appeared once. The V gene is TRBV4-1, the J gene TRBJ1-6, with D uncertain. This CDR3 is built from 15 residues. Trimming shortened V by 5 bases and J by 13 bases, and 21 bases separated the two germline ends. Per germline, CDR1 MGHRA and CDR2 YSYEKL. The DNA for the CDR3 is TGCGCCAGCAGCTTCCGGGCCCTGGGCCTATCTCCCCTCCACTTT. This sequence encodes CASSFRALGLSPLHF.

This clonotype was counted only a few times. This sequence joins TRBV7-9 and TRBJ2-1; D gene ambiguous. Germline V gene lookup returns CDR1 SEHNR and CDR2 FQNEAQ (reference sequence). Trimming stripped 3 bases from V and 10 bases from J, with 7 bases between. There are 11 residues in the CDR3. CDR3 DNA sequence: TGTGCCAGCAGCTTGACGGCCGAGCAGTTCTTC. Protein sequence: CASSLTAEQFF.

This clonotype was recorded a few times. The chain joins TRBV5-5 to TRBJ2-1; 9 bases are a match to TRBD2. The CDR3 runs to 16 residues. CDR1 and CDR2 (germline): SGHKS, YYEKEE (reference sequence). Trimming cost V 3 bases and J 2 bases; bases outside gene matches: 6. The CDR3 is CASSSEAGGPYNEQFF. CDR3 nucleotides: TGTGCCAGCAGCTCGGAAGCGGGGGGACCCTACAATGAGCAGTTCTTC.

This chain connects TRBV2 to TRBJ1-5; D gene ambiguous. Trimming stripped 6 bases from V and 0 bases from J, with 15 bases between. Germline CDR1 reads SNHLY; CDR2 reads FYNNEI. The CDR3 covers 16 residues. The DNA for the CDR3 is TGTGCCAGCAGCAACCACGGGGATTATAGCAATCAGCCCCAGCATTTT. This translates into CASSNHGDYSNQPQHF.

The chain is built from TRBV12-5 and TRBJ2-1, with unresolved D. Germline values: CDR1 LGHNT, CDR2 FRNRAP. V was trimmed by 5 bases and J by 0 bases, leaving 11 bases between them. This CDR3 region has 15 residues. CDR3 region: CASGPADFSYNEQFF. CDR3 bases: TGTGCTAGTGGTCCGGCGGATTTCTCCTACAATGAGCAGTTCTTC.